Sequencing of this TCR beta chain was carried out in a study of Ad26.COV2.S vaccination and SARS-CoV-2 variants (dated by TCRdb to the early 2020s). Concerning the study at large: Donors in the vaccine arm were drawn from COV1001, a multicentre, randomized, double-blind, placebo-controlled phase I-IIa trial testing Ad26.COV2.S in healthy adults. Ad26.COV2.S was administered intramuscularly at a dose of 5x10^10 or 1x10^11 viral particles, either as one shot or as two shots given 56 days apart. Sequencing of the TCRbeta repertoire served to evaluate the specificity and breadth of SARS-CoV-2-reactive T cell receptors following Ad26.COV2.S vaccination. A total of approximately 30 samples were included in the TCR-sequenced set, comprising roughly 19 Ad26.COV2.S vaccine recipients, 5 placebo recipients and 8 SARS-CoV-2 convalescent individuals. Participants in the trial were split at random into five groups of five each, receiving low-dose or high-dose Ad26.COV2.S once or twice, or else placebo on both occasions. Throughout the experiments and outcome assessment, investigators stayed blinded to trial group allocation. The study at large found these results: The study was not powered to compare responses between vaccine doses or regimens. Vaccine and placebo recipients had similar non-spike TCR breadth, a finding consistent with the vaccine containing only spike. The authors noted that total T cell responses may have been underestimated by the TCR breadth and depth analyses. Substantial breadth of spike-specific CD8+ and CD4+ T cell responses was reported after vaccination. Spike-specific TCR breadth was higher in Ad26.COV2.S recipients than in placebo recipients (P = 0.0014).

The treatment or condition label for this specimen denotes: approximately 18 received Ad26.COV2.S at low or high dose, single or two shots; 5 received placebo; per-sample allocation not given. Repertoires of vaccine and placebo recipients were sequenced from samples collected on day 63 after the first injection. Cohort 1b enrolled around 24 adults aged 18-55 years at a single site in Boston, USA, between 29 July and 7 August 2020. As a vaccine, Ad26.COV2.S was a replication-incompetent adenovirus type 26 vector that expressed a prefusion-stabilized SARS-CoV-2 spike protein derived from the original Wuhan strain. TCRbeta CDR3 regions were sequenced with the immunoSEQ Assay. After extraction, genomic DNA underwent amplification by bias-controlled multiplex PCR, followed by high-throughput sequencing. The paper's data handling went like this. Collapsing and filtering of sequences were performed to quantify the absolute abundance of each unique TCRbeta CDR3 region. T cell fraction was estimated by normalization of TCRbeta template counts to usable DNA, with usable DNA being measured through amplification of reference genes present in all nucleated cells. Repertoire TCRs were annotated as SARS-CoV-2-specific when V gene, CDR3 amino acid sequence and J gene were exactly matched to a known reactive TCR set. MIRA supplied the reference SARS-CoV-2 TCR set, which was filtered for enrichment in COVID-19-positive ImmuneCODE repertoires so that public or cross-reactive TCRs were removed. Using the MIRA antigens, annotated TCRs were further analysed by specific ORF or by position within an ORF. Breadth was defined as the number of annotated unique rearrangements divided by the total number of unique productive rearrangements, and depth was defined as the summed frequency of the annotated unique rearrangements. Group comparisons of TCR breadth used two-sided Wilcoxon rank-sum tests. TCRdb mirrors the immuneACCESS table, restricted to in-frame sequences. Some clones are absent from its copies; in checked studies, under half trace to an unresolved V gene, and the reason for the others is unknown. V, J and clone size reflect that table, while D and trimming were determined from the DNA. This sample comprises roughly 350,000 clones, approximately 86% of them detected only once. About 10% of the sample rests with the top ten.

On this clone itself: Its cognate antigen has yet to be identified. No qualities accompany the bases; no much larger clone lies one base away.

Source: peripheral blood, taken in a trial of Ad26.COV2.S vaccine versus placebo. This TCR derives from a person aged 18-65 years who received the Ad26.COV2.S COVID-19 vaccine or a placebo.

The DNA sequence reads TGTGCCAGCAGCTTGGGTGTGGGAGGGAACACTGAAGCTTTCTTT. This is translated as CASSLGVGGNTEAFF. Recombination connected TRBV5-4 to TRBJ1-1; no D gene is confidently identified. Trimming removed 0 bases from V and 1 base from J, leaving 10 bases between the germline ends. The CDR3 covers 15 residues, taking in both the cysteine and the phenylalanine. Solely the CDR3 DNA is kept, with 45 bases framed from the first base. As encoded in the germline V gene (reference sequence), CDR1 is SGHNT while CDR2 is YYREEE.